The clone carrying this T cell receptor beta chain was found many times. What it recognizes is unknown. These data originate in a study of neurological immune-mediated disorders. Study findings and constraints: The multiple sclerosis repertoire cluster lacked an association with any feature, whether clinical or MRI.

The cDNA was produced through 5'RACE with 10-nucleotide random UMIs. Sequencing of 15-18 subjects in each run yielded over 190 million TCR-beta sequences. TCRdb itself ran the 5' RACE reads through MiXCR, one entry per CDR3 protein. Of 87,000 or so distinct CDR3 sequences listed, roughly 3.5% are singletons. This CDR3 has 15 amino acids. The V gene lost 1 base and the J gene lost 0 bases, with 9 bases spanning the gap. The germline V gene has CDR1 SEHNR and CDR2 FQNEAQ (reference sequence). This sequence joins TRBV7-9 and TRBJ1-1; weak D call: TRBD1 (6 bases). The sequenced sample was PBMCs. The TCR was taken from a woman between 18 and 29 years old with multiple sclerosis. The CDR3 here is CASSLGQVLNTEAFF. The CDR3 DNA is TGTGCCAGCAGCTTAGGACAGGTTCTGAACACTGAAGCTTTCTTT.